The present T cell receptor (beta chain) was sequenced within a study of blood T cell repertoires in COVID-19. Across the whole study: Both acute and convalescent COVID-19 samples were obtained from the United States, Italy and Spain. T cells, B-cell-depleted T cells, or PBMCs provided the cDNA or gDNA that served as material.

Per the original data handling: Amplification of reference gene primers was used by the study to estimate nucleated cell counts. Generated by immunoSEQ multiplex PCR, the TCRdb table keeps only in-frame clones and is missing some. V and J calls and clone size come straight from that table; D and trimming were deduced from the DNA. The table includes around 110,000 clones, 75% to 85% detected once. As for this clone: Different DNA sequences within this sample yield the same CDR3.

Germline V CDR1 and CDR2: KGHDR, SFDVKD. V dropped 3 bases and J dropped 6; count of bases not matched to a gene: 5. This CDR3 has 16 residues. The specimen was peripheral blood. The V gene is TRBV24-1, the J gene TRBJ2-3, with 13 nucleotides matching TRBD2. This receptor was identified in a man older than 75 with COVID-19, enrolled during active disease. CDR3 coding DNA: TGTGCCACCAGTGATGGCGGACTAGCGGGGGCCGATACGCAGTATTTT. Its protein product is CATSDGGLAGADTQYF.